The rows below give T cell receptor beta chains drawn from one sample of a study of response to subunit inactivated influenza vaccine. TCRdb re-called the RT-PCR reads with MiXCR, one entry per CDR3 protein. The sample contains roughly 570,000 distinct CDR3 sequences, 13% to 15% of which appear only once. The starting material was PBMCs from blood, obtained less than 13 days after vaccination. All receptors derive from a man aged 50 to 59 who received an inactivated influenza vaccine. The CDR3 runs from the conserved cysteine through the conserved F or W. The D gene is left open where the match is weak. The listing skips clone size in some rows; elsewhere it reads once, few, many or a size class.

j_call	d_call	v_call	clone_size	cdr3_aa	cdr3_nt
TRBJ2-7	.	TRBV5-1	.	CASSPLGRGYEQYF	TGCGCCAGCAGCCCTCTTGGACGGGGATACGAGCAGTACTTC
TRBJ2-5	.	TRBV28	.	CASSYGGRLVETQYF	TGTGCCAGCAGTTATGGGGGGCGTTTGGTAGAGACCCAGTACTTC
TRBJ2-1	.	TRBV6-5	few	CASSYREGHYNEQFF	TGTGCCAGCAGTTACCGGGAAGGGCACTACAATGAGCAGTTCTTC
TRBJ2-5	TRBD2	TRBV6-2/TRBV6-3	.	CASSFHSSGDQETQYF	TGTGCCAGCAGTTTCCATTCTAGCGGCGACCAAGAGACCCAGTACTTC
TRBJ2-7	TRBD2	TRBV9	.	CASSVGAGVPYEQYF	TGTGCCAGCAGCGTAGGAGCGGGAGTACCCTACGAGCAGTACTTC
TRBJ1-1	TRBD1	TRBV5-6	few	CASSRTGAEAFF	TGTGCCAGCAGTAGGACAGGGGCTGAAGCTTTCTTT
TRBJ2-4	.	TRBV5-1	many	CASSTGVGRGKNIQYF	TGCGCCAGCAGCACGGGGGTTGGGAGAGGCAAAAACATTCAGTACTTC
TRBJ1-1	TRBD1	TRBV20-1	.	CSAGTGGSIEAFF	TGCAGTGCCGGGACAGGCGGAAGCATTGAAGCTTTCTTT
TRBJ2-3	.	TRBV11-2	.	CASSLGVYLASSTDTQYF	TGTGCCAGCAGCTTAGGGGTTTACCTAGCGAGTAGCACAGATACGCAGTATTTT
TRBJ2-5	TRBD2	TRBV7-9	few	CASSWSGLAGEETQYF	TGTGCCAGCAGTTGGTCCGGACTAGCGGGAGAGGAGACCCAGTACTTC
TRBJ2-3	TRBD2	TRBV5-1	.	CASSTIPAGSTDTQYF	TGCGCCAGCAGCACCATCCCAGCGGGATCCACAGATACGCAGTATTTT
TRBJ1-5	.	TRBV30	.	CAWSARDNQPQHF	TGTGCCTGGAGTGCCAGGGACAATCAGCCCCAGCATTTT
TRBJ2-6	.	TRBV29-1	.	CSVATGVGSGANVLTF	TGCAGCGTCGCTACGGGGGTCGGGTCTGGGGCCAACGTCCTGACTTTC
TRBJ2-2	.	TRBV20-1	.	CSANVRNTGELFF	TGCAGTGCCAATGTCCGGAACACCGGGGAGCTGTTTTTT
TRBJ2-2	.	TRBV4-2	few	CASSQDQYSANTGELFF	TGTGCCAGCAGCCAAGATCAGTATAGCGCGAACACCGGGGAGCTGTTTTTT
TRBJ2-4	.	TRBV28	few	CASRLYDIQYF	TGTGCCAGCAGACTCTACGACATTCAGTACTTC
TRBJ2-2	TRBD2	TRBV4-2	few	CASSLHTSGGLGAGELFF	TGTGCCAGCAGCCTCCACACGAGCGGGGGGCTCGGAGCCGGGGAGCTGTTTTTT
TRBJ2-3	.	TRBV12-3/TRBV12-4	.	CASSEDGTDTQYF	TGTGCCAGCAGTGAGGACGGCACAGATACGCAGTATTTT
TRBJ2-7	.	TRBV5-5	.	CASSPRADPYEQYF	TGTGCCAGCTCCCCTCGGGCGGACCCCTACGAGCAGTACTTC
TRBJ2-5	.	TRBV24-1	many	CATSVNRQGGETQYF	TGTGCCACCAGTGTCAATAGGCAGGGCGGCGAGACCCAGTACTTC
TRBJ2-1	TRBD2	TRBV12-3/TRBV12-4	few	CASSSSGVPYNEQFF	TGTGCCAGCAGTTCTAGCGGGGTGCCCTACAATGAGCAGTTCTTC